What follows are 3 T cell receptor beta chains derived from one specimen sequenced in a study of blood T cell repertoires in COVID-19. Sequencing used immunoSEQ multiplex PCR; TCRdb keeps in-frame clones, though not all of them. The profile shows about 81,000 clones, roughly 96% of them singletons. Sample: peripheral blood. These receptors all come from a human donor with active COVID-19. The donor label of this sample is uncertain.

The rearrangement joins TRBV12-5 to TRBJ2-7; 13 nucleotides match TRBD2. CDR3 length: 15 amino acids. The V gene end was trimmed by 1 base and the J gene end by 6 bases; junction bases not matched to a gene: 3. Per germline, CDR1 LGHNT and CDR2 FRNRAP. The CDR3 region has the DNA TGTGCTAGTGGTTTGGGACTAGCGGGGGGTGGCGAGCAGTACTTC. This sequence encodes CASGLGLAGGGEQYF.

The genes are TRBV11-2 and TRBJ1-3; D not resolved. Trimming cost V 1 base and J 8 bases, with 12 bases left between them. Germline CDR1 reads SGHAT; CDR2 reads FQNNGV. The CDR3 is 14 residues long. The CDR3 spells CASSLGALFYTIYF. DNA for the CDR3: TGTGCCAGCAGCTTAGGAGCACTCTTTTACACCATATATTTT.

This clone was seen once. The rearrangement joins TRBV5-1 to TRBJ1-5, with D hard to call. There are 15 residues in the CDR3. Germline values: CDR1 SGHRS, CDR2 YFSETQ. V shed 0 bases and J shed 0 bases, with 7 bases lying between them. CDR3 loop: CASSLAGYSNQPQHF. CDR3 nucleotide sequence: TGCGCCAGCAGCTTGGCCGGTTATAGCAATCAGCCCCAGCATTTT.